Shown below are 9 T cell receptor beta chains from a single sample sequenced in a study of identical twins. TCRdb re-called the 5' RACE reads through MiXCR, storing one row per CDR3 protein. The table includes about 220,000 distinct CDR3 sequences, approximately 8% detected once. The same sample was also studied in work on yellow fever vaccine responses in identical twins.

Sequencing was performed on CD8+ T cells sorted from blood. Receptor source: a woman under 30 in good health.

This clonotype was observed at least ten times. V usage is TRBV12-3 or TRBV12-4 and J usage is TRBJ2-1, with 12 bases identical to TRBD2. Germline trimming cut 6 bases from V and 7 bases from J; bases unmatched to any gene: 10. The CDR3 has 16 residues. CDR3 residues: CASRTGLAGLENEQFF. As DNA, the CDR3 is TGTGCCAGCAGAACGGGACTAGCGGGCTTGGAGAATGAGCAGTTCTTC.

J is TRBJ2-7 and V is TRBV4-2, with TRBD1 as a possible D gene (5 bases). The CDR3 contains 15 residues. V dropped 4 bases and J dropped 3 bases, with 16 bases sitting between them. Germline assignment: CDR1 LGHNA and CDR2 YNFKEQ. The CDR3 loop reads CASSPHGQGNYEQYF. CDR3 coding DNA: TGTGCCAGCAGCCCCCACGGGCAGGGAAACTACGAGCAGTACTTC.

The chain uses TRBV12-3 or TRBV12-4 and TRBJ2-3; 10 bases are a match to TRBD1. V lost 6 bases to trimming and J lost 1 base; unmatched junction nucleotides: 7. The CDR3 runs to 16 residues. The CDR3 nucleotides are TGTGCCAGCAGGAGATCCGGGACAGGGGGCACAGATACGCAGTATTTT. Its translation is CASRRSGTGGTDTQYF.

This clonotype was observed a few times. The CDR3 loop is CASSLDGGAQYF. In DNA form, the CDR3 reads TGTGCCAGCAGCCTTGACGGGGGAGCGCAGTATTTT. V gene TRBV7-2 combines with J gene TRBJ2-3; possibly TRBD2 for D (6 bases). The V gene lost 5 bases and the J gene lost 10 bases, with 13 bases spanning the gap. The CDR3 is made up of 12 amino acids. From germline, CDR1 is SGHTA and CDR2 FQGNSA.

The CDR3 sequence: CASIPRGKNTGELFF. CDR3 nucleotides: TGTGCCAGCATCCCCCGGGGGAAGAACACCGGGGAGCTGTTTTTT. The chain joins TRBV12-3 or TRBV12-4 to TRBJ2-2, with D maybe TRBD2 (6 bases). The CDR3 totals 15 residues. Trimming stripped 7 bases from V and 1 base from J, with 13 bases between.

The J gene is TRBJ2-7, the V gene TRBV28; D might be TRBD2 (7 bases). There are 16 residues in the CDR3. Germline V gives CDR1 MDHEN, CDR2 SYDVKM. V was shortened by 6 bases and J by 7 bases, with 25 bases between the two germline ends. CDR3 sequence (DNA): TGTGCCAGCAGGAATCTAGCGGCCCTACTCACAGGGGAGCAGTACTTC. It specifies CASRNLAALLTGEQYF.

This clonotype occurred many times. This chain links TRBV28 with TRBJ2-5; maybe TRBD2 (6 bases). Germline V gives CDR1 MDHEN, CDR2 SYDVKM. The germline V and J ends were trimmed by 6 bases and 3 bases, with 11 bases remaining between them. The CDR3 totals 13 residues. CDR3: CASREGPKETQYF. CDR3 DNA sequence: TGTGCCAGCAGGGAGGGGCCGAAAGAGACCCAGTACTTC.

This clonotype was detected ten times or more. The V call is TRBV25-1, the J call TRBJ2-7; weak D call: TRBD1 (6 bases). Germline CDR1 MGHDK, CDR2 SYGVNS. This CDR3 spans 13 amino acids. V was cut by 3 bases and J by 5 bases, with 11 bases left in between. DNA for the CDR3: TGTGCCAGCAGTGACCAGACAGGCGACGAGCAGTACTTC. It encodes CASSDQTGDEQYF.

Concerning this clonotype: Possible read error: a much larger clone is one base away. The chain combines TRBV5-1 with TRBJ2-6, with TRBD1 matching over 8 bases. CDR1 is SGHRS, CDR2 YFSETQ, per germline. The junction had 17 bases not matched to a gene; V was cut back by 0 bases and J by 0 bases. This CDR3 is built from 22 residues. The CDR3 bases are TGCGCCAGCAGCTTGGTGGTTTCCCCTGGACAGGGCAGGAACTCTGGGGCCAACGTCCTGACTTTC. Translation gives CASSLVVSPGQGRNSGANVLTF.